What follows is one TCR beta chain and its context. Its target is unknown. The data originate from a study of type 1 regulatory T cells. The CDR3 has 15 amino acids. The germline gives CDR1 SEHNR, CDR2 FQNEAQ (reference sequence). V was pared by 5 bases and J by 2 bases, with 8 bases of the junction left unmatched. Via MiXCR, TCRdb re-called the reads, giving one row per CDR3 protein. The sample lists about 68,000 distinct CDR3 sequences; roughly three fifths were seen once. The TCR comes from a human donor in good health. V gene TRBV7-9 combines with J gene TRBJ2-5; 7 bases are shared with TRBD1. The sequenced sample consisted of cultured T cells, either the whole culture or a sorted T cell fraction (not recorded which). The subset was: Tr1-enriched cell product generated in vitro against host alloantigens. The CDR3: CASSLGQTEQETQYF. As DNA, the CDR3 is TGTGCCAGCAGCCTGGGACAGACTGAACAAGAGACCCAGTACTTC.